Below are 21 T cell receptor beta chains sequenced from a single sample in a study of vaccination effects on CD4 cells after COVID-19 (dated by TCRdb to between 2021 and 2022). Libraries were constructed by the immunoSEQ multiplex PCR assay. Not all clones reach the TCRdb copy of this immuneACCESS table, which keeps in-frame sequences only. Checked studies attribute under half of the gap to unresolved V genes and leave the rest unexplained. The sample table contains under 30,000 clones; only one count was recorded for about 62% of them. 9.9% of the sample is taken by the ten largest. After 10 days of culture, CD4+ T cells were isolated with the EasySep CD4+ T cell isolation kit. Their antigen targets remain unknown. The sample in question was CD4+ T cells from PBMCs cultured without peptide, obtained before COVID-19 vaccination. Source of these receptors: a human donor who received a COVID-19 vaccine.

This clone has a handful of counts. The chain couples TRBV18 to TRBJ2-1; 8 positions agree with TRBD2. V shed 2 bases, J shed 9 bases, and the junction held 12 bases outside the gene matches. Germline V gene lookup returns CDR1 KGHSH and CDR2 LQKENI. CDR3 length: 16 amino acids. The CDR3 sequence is CASSPAGGGSGSEQFF. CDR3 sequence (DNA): TGTGCCAGCTCACCAGCTGGCGGGGGGAGTGGAAGTGAGCAGTTCTTC.

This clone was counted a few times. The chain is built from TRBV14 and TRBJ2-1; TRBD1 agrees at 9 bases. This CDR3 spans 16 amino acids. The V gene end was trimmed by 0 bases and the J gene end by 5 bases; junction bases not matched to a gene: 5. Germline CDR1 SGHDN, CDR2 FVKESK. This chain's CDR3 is CASSQEPGQGDNEQFF. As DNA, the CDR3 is TGTGCCAGCAGCCAAGAGCCGGGACAGGGAGACAATGAGCAGTTCTTC. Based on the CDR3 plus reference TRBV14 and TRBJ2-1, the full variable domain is EAGVTQFPSHSVIEKGQTVTLRCDPISGHDNLYWYRRVMGKEIKFLLHFVKESKQDESGMPNNRFLAERTGGTYSTLKVQPAELEDSGVYFCASSQEPGQGDNEQFFGPGTRLTVL.

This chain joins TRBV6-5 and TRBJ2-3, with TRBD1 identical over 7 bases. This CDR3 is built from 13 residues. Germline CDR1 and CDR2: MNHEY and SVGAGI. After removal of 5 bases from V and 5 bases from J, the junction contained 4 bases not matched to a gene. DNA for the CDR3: TGTGCCAGCAGTACAAGACAGGGAGATACGCAGTATTTT. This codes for CASSTRQGDTQYF.

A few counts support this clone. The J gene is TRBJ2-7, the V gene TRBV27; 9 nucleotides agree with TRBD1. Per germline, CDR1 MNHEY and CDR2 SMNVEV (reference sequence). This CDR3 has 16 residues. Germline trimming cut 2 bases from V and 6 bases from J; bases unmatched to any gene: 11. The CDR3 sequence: CASSLRQPWTGVEQYF. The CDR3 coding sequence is TGTGCCAGCAGTTTAAGACAGCCCTGGACAGGGGTCGAGCAGTACTTC.

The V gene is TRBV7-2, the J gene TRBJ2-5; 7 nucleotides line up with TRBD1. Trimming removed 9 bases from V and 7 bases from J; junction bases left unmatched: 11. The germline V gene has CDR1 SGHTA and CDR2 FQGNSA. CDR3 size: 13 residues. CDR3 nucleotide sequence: TGTGCCAGTGAGGACAGGCCGTATGGGACCCAGTACTTC. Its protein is CASEDRPYGTQYF.

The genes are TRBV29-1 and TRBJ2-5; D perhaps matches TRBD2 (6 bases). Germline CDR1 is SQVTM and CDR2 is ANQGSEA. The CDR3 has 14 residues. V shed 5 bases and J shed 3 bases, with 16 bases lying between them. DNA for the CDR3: TGCAGCGTTCGGCTGGGACTTAAAAAAGAGACCCAGTACTTC. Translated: CSVRLGLKKETQYF.

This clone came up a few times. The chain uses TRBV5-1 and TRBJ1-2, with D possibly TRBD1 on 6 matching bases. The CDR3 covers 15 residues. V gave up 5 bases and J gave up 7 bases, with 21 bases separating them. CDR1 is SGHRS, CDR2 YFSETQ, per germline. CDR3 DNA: TGCGCCAGCAGTTACCAGGAACAGGGTGTAATTGGCTACACCTTC. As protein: CASSYQEQGVIGYTF.

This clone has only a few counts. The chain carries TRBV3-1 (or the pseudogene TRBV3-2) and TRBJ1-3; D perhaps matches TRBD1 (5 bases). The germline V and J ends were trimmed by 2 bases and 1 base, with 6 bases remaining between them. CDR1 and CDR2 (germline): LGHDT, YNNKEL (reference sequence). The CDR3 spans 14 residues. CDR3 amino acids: CASSQRGSGNTIYF. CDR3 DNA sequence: TGTGCCAGCAGCCAAAGGGGATCTGGAAACACCATATATTTT.

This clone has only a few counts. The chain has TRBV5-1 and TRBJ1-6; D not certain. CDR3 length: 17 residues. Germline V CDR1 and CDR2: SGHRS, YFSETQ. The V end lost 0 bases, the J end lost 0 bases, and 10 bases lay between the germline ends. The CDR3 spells CASSLVENYSYNSPLHF. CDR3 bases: TGCGCCAGCAGCTTGGTGGAGAACTACTCCTATAATTCACCCCTCCACTTT. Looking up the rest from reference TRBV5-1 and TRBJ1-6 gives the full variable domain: KAGVTQTPRYLIKTRGQQVTLSCSPISGHRSVSWYQQTPGQGLQFLFEYFSETQRNKGNFPGRFSGRQFSNSRSEMNVSTLELGDSALYLCASSLVENYSYNSPLHFGNGTRLTVT.

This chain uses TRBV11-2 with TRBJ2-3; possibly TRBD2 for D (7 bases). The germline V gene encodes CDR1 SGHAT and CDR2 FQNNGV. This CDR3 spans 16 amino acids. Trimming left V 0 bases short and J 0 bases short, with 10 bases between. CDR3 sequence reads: CASSLEGGRSTDTQYF. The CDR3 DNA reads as TGTGCCAGCAGCTTAGAGGGGGGGCGCAGCACAGATACGCAGTATTTT.

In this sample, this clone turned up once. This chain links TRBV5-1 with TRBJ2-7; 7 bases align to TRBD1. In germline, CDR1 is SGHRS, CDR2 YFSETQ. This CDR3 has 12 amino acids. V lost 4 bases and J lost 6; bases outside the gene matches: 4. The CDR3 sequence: CASSPGQSEQYF. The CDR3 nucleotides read TGCGCCAGCAGCCCGGGACAGAGCGAGCAGTACTTC. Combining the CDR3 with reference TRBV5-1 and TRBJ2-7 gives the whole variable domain KAGVTQTPRYLIKTRGQQVTLSCSPISGHRSVSWYQQTPGQGLQFLFEYFSETQRNKGNFPGRFSGRQFSNSRSEMNVSTLELGDSALYLCASSPGQSEQYFGPGTRLTVT.

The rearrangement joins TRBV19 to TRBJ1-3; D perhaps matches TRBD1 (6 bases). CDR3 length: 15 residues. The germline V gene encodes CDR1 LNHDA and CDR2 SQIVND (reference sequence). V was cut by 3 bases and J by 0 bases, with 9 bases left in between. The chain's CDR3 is CASSIGQTSGNTIYF. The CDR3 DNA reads TGTGCCAGTAGTATCGGACAGACCTCTGGAAACACCATATATTTT. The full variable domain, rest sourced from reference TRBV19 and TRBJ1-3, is DGGITQSPKYLFRKEGQNVTLSCEQNLNHDAMYWYRQDPGQGLRLIYYSQIVNDFQKGDIAEGYSVSREKKESFPLTVTSAQKNPTAFYLCASSIGQTSGNTIYFGEGSWLTVV.

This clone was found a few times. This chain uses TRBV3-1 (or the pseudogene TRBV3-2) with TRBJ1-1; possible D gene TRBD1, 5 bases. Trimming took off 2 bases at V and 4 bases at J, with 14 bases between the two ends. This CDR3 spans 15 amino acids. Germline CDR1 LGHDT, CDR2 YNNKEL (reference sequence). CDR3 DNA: TGTGCCAGCAGCCAATCCGGGGCCAAGAGCACTGAAGCTTTCTTT. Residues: CASSQSGAKSTEAFF.

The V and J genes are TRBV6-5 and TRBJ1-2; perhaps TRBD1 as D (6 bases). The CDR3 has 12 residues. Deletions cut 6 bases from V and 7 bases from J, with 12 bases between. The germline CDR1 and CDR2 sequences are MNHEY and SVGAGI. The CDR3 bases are TGTGCCAGCAGCCGTCCCAGGGGTGGCTACACCTTC. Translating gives CASSRPRGGYTF.

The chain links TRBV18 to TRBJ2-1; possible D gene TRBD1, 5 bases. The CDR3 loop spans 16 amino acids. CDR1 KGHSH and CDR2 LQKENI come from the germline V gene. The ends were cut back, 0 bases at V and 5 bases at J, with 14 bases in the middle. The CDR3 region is CASSPPSSRANNEQFF. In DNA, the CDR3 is TGTGCCAGCTCACCACCGAGCTCCAGGGCGAACAATGAGCAGTTCTTC. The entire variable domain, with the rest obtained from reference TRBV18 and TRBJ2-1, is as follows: NAGVMQNPRHLVRRRGQEARLRCSPMKGHSHVYWYRQLPEEGLKFMVYLQKENIIDESGMPKERFSAEFPKEGPSILRIQQVVRGDSAAYFCASSPPSSRANNEQFFGPGTRLTVL.

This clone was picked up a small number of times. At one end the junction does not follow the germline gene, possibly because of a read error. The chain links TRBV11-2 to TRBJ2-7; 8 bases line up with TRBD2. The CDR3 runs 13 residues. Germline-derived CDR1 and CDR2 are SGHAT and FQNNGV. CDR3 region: CASSLGYGREASF. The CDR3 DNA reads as TGTGCCAGCAGCTTAGGGTATGGGCGGGAGGCTTCATTC.

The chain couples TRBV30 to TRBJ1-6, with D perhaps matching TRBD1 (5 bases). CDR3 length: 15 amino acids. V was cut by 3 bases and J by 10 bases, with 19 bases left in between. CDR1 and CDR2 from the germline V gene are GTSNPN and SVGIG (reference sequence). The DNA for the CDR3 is TGTGCCTGGAGCCGGTCTTGGGGGGTTGGATCACCCCTCCACTTT. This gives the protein CAWSRSWGVGSPLHF.

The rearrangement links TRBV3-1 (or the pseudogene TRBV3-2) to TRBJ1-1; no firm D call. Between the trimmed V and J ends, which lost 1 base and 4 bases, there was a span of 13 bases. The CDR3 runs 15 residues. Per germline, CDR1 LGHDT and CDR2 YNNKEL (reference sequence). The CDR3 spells CASSQVGILGTEAFF. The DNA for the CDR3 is TGTGCCAGCAGCCAAGTTGGCATTTTAGGCACTGAAGCTTTCTTT.

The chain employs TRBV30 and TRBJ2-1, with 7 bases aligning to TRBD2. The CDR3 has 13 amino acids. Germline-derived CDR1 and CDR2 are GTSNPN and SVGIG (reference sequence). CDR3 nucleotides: TGTAAAGGCGGGGGTGAAACTCTCGATGAGCAGTTCTTC. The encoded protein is CKGGGETLDEQFF.

The CDR3 DNA sequence: TGTGCCAGCAGTAGGCTGGGTTTGGATGGCTACACCTTC. This codes for CASSRLGLDGYTF. The rearrangement uses TRBV6-2 or TRBV6-3 and TRBJ1-2; D is unresolved. The V and J ends lost 5 bases and 6 bases respectively, with 13 bases between them. The CDR3 loop spans 13 amino acids. The germline gives CDR1 MNHEY, CDR2 SVGEGT.

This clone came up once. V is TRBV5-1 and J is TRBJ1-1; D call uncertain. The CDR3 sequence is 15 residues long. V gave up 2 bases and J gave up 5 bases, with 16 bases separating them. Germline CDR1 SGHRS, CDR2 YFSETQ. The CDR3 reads CASSFATDDFTEAFF. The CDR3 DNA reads TGCGCCAGCAGCTTCGCCACGGACGATTTTACTGAAGCTTTCTTT.